This T cell receptor beta chain is drawn from a study of vaccination effects on CD4 cells after COVID-19. Study details: Following the second dose by a median of 72 days, the post-vaccine samples were obtained.

Only one count was recorded for this clone. Antigen specificity is unknown. Before sequencing took place, the ViraFEST assay used viral peptide pools to expand antigen-specific CD4+ T cells. After less than twelve days in culture, the CD4+ T cells were isolated. Participants were given two doses of BNT162b2 or mRNA-1273 vaccine. Half the medium was replaced with IL-2 medium on days 3 and 7. The V end lost 2 bases, the J end lost 6 bases, and 11 bases lay between the germline ends. The CDR3 runs 15 residues. CDR1 and CDR2 from the germline V gene are MNHEY and SVGEGT. TCRdb keeps only in-frame clones here, not all; method: immunoSEQ multiplex PCR. The sample includes fewer than 90,000 clones, about three quarters of them seen just once.

Sequences were derived from CD4+ T cells from PBMCs cultured with HCoV-OC43 spike peptides, sampled after COVID-19 vaccination. Sample subset: HCoV-OC43 spike overlapping peptide pool stimulation. The clonotype originates from a human donor who received a COVID-19 vaccine. The gene calls are TRBV6-2 or TRBV6-3 and TRBJ1-6; perhaps TRBD1 as D (5 bases). The chain's CDR3 is CASSYRGPVNSPLHF. Written as DNA, the CDR3 is TGTGCCAGCAGTTACAGGGGACCTGTTAATTCACCCCTCCACTTT.